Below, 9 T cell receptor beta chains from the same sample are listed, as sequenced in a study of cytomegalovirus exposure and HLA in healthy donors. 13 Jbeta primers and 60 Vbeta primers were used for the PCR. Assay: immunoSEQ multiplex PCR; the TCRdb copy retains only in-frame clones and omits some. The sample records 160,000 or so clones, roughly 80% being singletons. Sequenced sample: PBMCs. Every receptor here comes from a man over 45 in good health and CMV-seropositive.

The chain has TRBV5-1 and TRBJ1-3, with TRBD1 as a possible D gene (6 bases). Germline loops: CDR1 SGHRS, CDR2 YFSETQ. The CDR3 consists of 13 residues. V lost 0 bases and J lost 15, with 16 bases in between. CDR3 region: CASSLGQDANEYF. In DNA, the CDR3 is TGCGCCAGCAGCTTGGGACAGGACGCCAATGAATATTTT.

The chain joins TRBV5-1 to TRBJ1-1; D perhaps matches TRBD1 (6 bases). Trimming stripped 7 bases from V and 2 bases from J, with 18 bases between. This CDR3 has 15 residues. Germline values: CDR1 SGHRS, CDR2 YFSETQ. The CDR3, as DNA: TGCGCCAGCCGGGACATCGAGGGTTCAAACACTGAAGCTTTCTTT. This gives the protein CASRDIEGSNTEAFF.

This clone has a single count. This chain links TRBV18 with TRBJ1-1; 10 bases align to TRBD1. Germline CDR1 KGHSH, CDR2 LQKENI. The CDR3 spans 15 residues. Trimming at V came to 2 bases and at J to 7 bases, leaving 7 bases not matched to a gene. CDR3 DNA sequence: TGTGCCAGCTCACCAAGGGGGACAGGGGCGGGTGAAGCTTTCTTT. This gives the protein CASSPRGTGAGEAFF.

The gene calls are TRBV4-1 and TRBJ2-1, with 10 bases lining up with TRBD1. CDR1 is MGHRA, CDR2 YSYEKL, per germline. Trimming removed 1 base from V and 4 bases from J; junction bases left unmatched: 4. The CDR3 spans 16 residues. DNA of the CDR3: TGCGCCAGCAGCCAAGGCGGGACAGGGGTTTACAATGAGCAGTTCTTC. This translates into CASSQGGTGVYNEQFF.

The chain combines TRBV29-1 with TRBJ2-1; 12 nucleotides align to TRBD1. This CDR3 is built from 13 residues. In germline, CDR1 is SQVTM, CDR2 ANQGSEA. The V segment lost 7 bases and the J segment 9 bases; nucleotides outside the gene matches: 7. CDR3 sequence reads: CSGEGQGATEQFF. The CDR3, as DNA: TGCAGCGGCGAGGGACAGGGGGCAACTGAGCAGTTCTTC.

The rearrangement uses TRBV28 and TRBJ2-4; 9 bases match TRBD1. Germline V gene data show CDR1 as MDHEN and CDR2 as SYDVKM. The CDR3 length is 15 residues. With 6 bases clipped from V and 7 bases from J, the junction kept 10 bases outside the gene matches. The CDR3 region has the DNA TGTGCCAGCAGCTCAACAGGGGGCGCAATGAACATTCAGTACTTC. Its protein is CASSSTGGAMNIQYF.

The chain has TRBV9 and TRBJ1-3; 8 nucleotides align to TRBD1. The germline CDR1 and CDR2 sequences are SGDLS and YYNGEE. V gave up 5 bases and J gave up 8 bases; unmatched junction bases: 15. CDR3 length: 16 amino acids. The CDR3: CASRTGAGNEADTIYF. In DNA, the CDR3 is TGTGCCAGCAGGACAGGGGCCGGGAATGAGGCGGACACCATATATTTT.

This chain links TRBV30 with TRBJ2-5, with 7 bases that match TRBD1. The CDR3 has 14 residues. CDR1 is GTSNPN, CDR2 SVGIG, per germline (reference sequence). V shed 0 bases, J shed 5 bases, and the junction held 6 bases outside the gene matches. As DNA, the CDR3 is TGTGCCTGGAGTGTTAAGGGGGCGTTTGAGACCCAGTACTTC. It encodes CAWSVKGAFETQYF.

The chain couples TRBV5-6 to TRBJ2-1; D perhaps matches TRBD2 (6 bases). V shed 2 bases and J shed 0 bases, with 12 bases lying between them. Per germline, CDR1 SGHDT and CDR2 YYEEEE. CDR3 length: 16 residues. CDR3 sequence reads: CASSFLGGVSYNEQFF. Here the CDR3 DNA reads TGTGCCAGCAGCTTTTTGGGCGGGGTCTCCTACAATGAGCAGTTCTTC.